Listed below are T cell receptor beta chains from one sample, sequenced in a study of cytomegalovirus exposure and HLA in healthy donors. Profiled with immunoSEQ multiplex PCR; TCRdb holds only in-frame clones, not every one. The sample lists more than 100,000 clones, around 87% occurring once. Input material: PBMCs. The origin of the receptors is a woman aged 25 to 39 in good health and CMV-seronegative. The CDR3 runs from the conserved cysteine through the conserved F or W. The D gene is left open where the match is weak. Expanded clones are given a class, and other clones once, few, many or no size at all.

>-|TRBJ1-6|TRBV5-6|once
CASSLLGRWGGNSPLHF
TGTGCCAGCAGCTTGCTGGGGAGGTGGGGGGGTAATTCACCCCTCCACTTT
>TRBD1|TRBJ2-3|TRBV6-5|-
CASSRQGAGTDTQYF
TGTGCCAGCAGTCGTCAGGGGGCCGGGACAGATACGCAGTATTTT
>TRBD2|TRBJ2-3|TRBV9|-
CASSSPLAGSTDTQYF
TGTGCCAGCAGCTCCCCGCTAGCGGGAAGCACAGATACGCAGTATTTT
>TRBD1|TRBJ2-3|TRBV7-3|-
CASSPTGDRGDTQYF
TGTGCCAGCAGCCCGACAGGGGACAGGGGAGATACGCAGTATTTT
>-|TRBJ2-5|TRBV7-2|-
CASSTQGLGWETQYF
TGTGCCAGCAGCACCCAGGGTCTGGGATGGGAGACCCAGTACTTC
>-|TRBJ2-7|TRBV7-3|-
CASIVPGGPRYEQYF
TGTGCCAGCATCGTCCCCGGGGGACCCCGCTACGAGCAGTACTTC
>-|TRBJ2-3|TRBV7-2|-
CASSPAPGTQYF
TGTGCCAGCAGCCCGGCCCCGGGGACGCAGTATTTT
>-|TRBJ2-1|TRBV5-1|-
CASSLTGQVQLQFF
TGCGCCAGCAGCTTAACAGGTCAGGTTCAGTTGCAGTTCTTC
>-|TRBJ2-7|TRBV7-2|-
CASSRPDSNERLEQYF
TGTGCCAGCAGCCGCCCCGACTCCAATGAACGACTCGAGCAGTACTTC
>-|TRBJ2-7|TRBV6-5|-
CASSYARGYEQYF
TGTGCCAGCAGTTACGCCCGAGGTTACGAGCAGTACTTC
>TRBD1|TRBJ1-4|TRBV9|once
CASSVTGGHEKLFF
TGTGCCAGCAGCGTGACAGGGGGCCATGAAAAACTGTTTTTT
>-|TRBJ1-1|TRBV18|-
CASSPAGAGMNTEAFF
TGTGCCAGCTCACCTGCAGGGGCGGGCATGAACACTGAAGCTTTCTTT
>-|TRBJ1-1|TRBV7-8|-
CASSRITPGGTEAFF
TGTGCCAGCAGCCGAATCACACCCGGCGGCACTGAAGCTTTCTTT
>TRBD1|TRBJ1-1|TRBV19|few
CASGQGLYTEAFF
TGTGCCAGTGGACAGGGTTTGTACACTGAAGCTTTCTTT
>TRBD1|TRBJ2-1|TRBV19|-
CASSIDLGQAYNEQFF
TGTGCCAGTAGTATAGATCTGGGACAGGCCTACAATGAGCAGTTCTTC
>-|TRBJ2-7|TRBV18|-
CASSGGQTDYEQYF
TGTGCCAGCTCAGGCGGACAGACCGACTACGAGCAGTACTTC
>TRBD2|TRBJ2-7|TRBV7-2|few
CASSLASGGYEQYF
TGTGCCAGCAGCTTAGCTTCGGGGGGCTACGAGCAGTACTTC
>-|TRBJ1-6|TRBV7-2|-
CASSFYRTNSPLHF
TGTGCCAGCAGCTTTTACAGAACCAATTCACCCCTCCACTTT
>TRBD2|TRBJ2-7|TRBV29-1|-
CSVGTSGYEQYF
TGCAGCGTTGGGACTAGCGGATACGAGCAGTACTTC
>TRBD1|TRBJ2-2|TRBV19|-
CASTDIAQGATGELFF
TGTGCCAGTACCGATATTGCCCAGGGGGCCACCGGGGAGCTGTTTTTT
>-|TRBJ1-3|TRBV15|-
CATSGGETGNTIYF
TGTGCCACCAGCGGAGGGGAGACTGGAAACACCATATATTTT
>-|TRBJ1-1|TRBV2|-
CASSEALLGTEAFF
TGTGCCAGCAGTGAAGCGCTTCTAGGCACTGAAGCTTTCTTT